Each of the 16 T cell receptor beta chains below was sequenced from the same sample in a study of blood T cell repertoires in COVID-19. Clones were read by immunoSEQ multiplex PCR, and TCRdb kept only the in-frame ones, dropping some. In the table there are fewer than 350,000 clones, about 91% of which are singletons. Sample: peripheral blood. The receptors come from a woman in her 30s with COVID-19, enrolled during active disease.

V gene TRBV19 combines with J gene TRBJ1-5; D gene unclear. Trimming pared 8 bases from V and 0 bases from J, leaving 5 bases between. This CDR3 spans 12 amino acids. Per germline, CDR1 LNHDA and CDR2 SQIVND (reference sequence). The CDR3 protein is CASRDSNQPQHF. The CDR3 DNA sequence: TGTGCCAGTCGGGATAGCAATCAGCCCCAGCATTTT.

This clone was found a few times. V and J are TRBV13 and TRBJ1-2, with D perhaps matching TRBD1 (6 bases). The germline gives CDR1 PRHDT, CDR2 FYEKMQ (reference sequence). V dropped 3 bases and J dropped 6 bases, with 17 bases sitting between them. The CDR3 spans 15 residues. The CDR3 nucleotides read TGTGCCAGCAGCTTGGAGTACAGGGAAAGCCATGGCTACACCTTC. Amino acid sequence: CASSLEYRESHGYTF.

The rearrangement uses TRBV4-1 and TRBJ2-6; D gene uncertain. The V gene's germline CDR1 is MGHRA and CDR2 YSYEKL. V dropped 3 bases and J dropped 1 base, with 7 bases sitting between them. CDR3 length equals 15 residues. CDR3 amino acids: CASSHFYSGANVLTF. The CDR3 DNA sequence: TGCGCCAGCAGCCATTTTTATTCTGGGGCCAACGTCCTGACTTTC.

The chain couples TRBV6-2 or TRBV6-3 to TRBJ1-5, with a possible D match to TRBD1 (5 bases). The V gene lost 2 bases and the J gene lost 4 bases, with 9 bases spanning the gap. This CDR3 region has 14 residues. CDR1 and CDR2 (germline): MNHEY, SVGEGT. CDR3 DNA: TGTGCCAGCAGTTACATGGGGCGGAATCAGCCCCAGCATTTT. Its translation is CASSYMGRNQPQHF.

The chain uses TRBV28 and TRBJ1-3; D gene uncertain. Germline assignment: CDR1 MDHEN and CDR2 SYDVKM. V lost 5 bases and J lost 9, with 11 bases in between. This CDR3 is built from 12 residues. Here the CDR3 reads CASSALSRTIYF. CDR3 DNA sequence: TGTGCCAGCAGTGCCCTAAGTCGCACCATATATTTT.

In this sample, this clone turned up once. The chain couples TRBV5-5 to TRBJ2-5; D remains ambiguous. V lost 1 base, J lost 1 base, and 5 bases lay in between. The CDR3 contains 13 residues. Germline-derived CDR1 and CDR2 are SGHKS and YYEKEE (reference sequence). CDR3 DNA: TGTGCCAGCAGCTTGTTGGCCCAAGAGACCCAGTACTTC. It codes for CASSLLAQETQYF.

The chain couples TRBV19 to TRBJ1-1; no clear D gene. The germline V and J ends were trimmed by 3 bases and 5 bases, with 13 bases remaining between them. CDR1 is LNHDA, CDR2 SQIVND, per germline (reference sequence). There are 14 residues in the CDR3. CDR3 residues: CASSIDTRGTEAFF. The CDR3 nucleotides are TGTGCCAGTAGTATCGACACCCGAGGGACTGAAGCTTTCTTT.

This rearrangement joins TRBV6-5 to TRBJ1-6; 11 bases line up with TRBD1. The V gene end was trimmed by 4 bases and the J gene end by 6 bases; junction bases not matched to a gene: 5. Germline CDR1 reads MNHEY; CDR2 reads SVGAGI. The CDR3 extends over 16 amino acids. The CDR3 loop is CASSSPGTGGNSPLHF. In DNA, the CDR3 is TGTGCCAGCAGTTCTCCCGGGACAGGGGGTAATTCACCCCTCCACTTT.

The V gene is TRBV27, the J gene TRBJ1-5, with TRBD1 matching 7 bases. Germline CDR1 MNHEY, CDR2 SMNVEV (reference sequence). This CDR3 region has 15 residues. V trimming: 6 bases; J trimming: 0 bases; junction bases outside the gene matches: 5. CDR3 amino acids: CASRKTGDSNQPQHF. CDR3 DNA: TGTGCCAGCAGAAAAACAGGGGATAGCAATCAGCCCCAGCATTTT.

This sequence joins TRBV7-3 and TRBJ2-3; 14 bases align to TRBD2. The V and J ends lost 4 bases and 5 bases, in that order; junction bases with no gene match: 2. This CDR3 is 15 amino acids long. Looked up from germline, CDR1 is SGHTA and CDR2 is FQGTGA. The CDR3 DNA is TGTGCCAGCAGCTCCGGGACTAGCGGGAGAGATACGCAGTATTTT. Translated: CASSSGTSGRDTQYF. The whole variable domain, filled in from reference TRBV7-3 and TRBJ2-3, reads GAGVSQTPSNKVTEKGKYVELRCDPISGHTALYWYRQSLGQGPEFLIYFQGTGAADDSGLPNDRFFAVRPEGSVSTLKIQRTERGDSAVYLCASSSGTSGRDTQYFGPGTRLTVL.

On this clone: A read error may produce the germline difference seen at one junction end. The chain links TRBV7-2 to TRBJ2-3; weak D call: TRBD1 (6 bases). The CDR3 consists of 13 residues. Germline CDR1 and CDR2: SGHTA and FQGNSA. This CDR3 is CASSDQGWWAFNF. CDR3 bases: TGTGCCAGCAGCGATCAGGGGTGGTGGGCTTTCAATTTT.

This clone appeared once. This chain links TRBV7-2 with TRBJ1-4; a possible D gene is TRBD1 (6 bases). V lost 3 bases and J 2 bases, leaving 13 bases between the germline ends. The germline V gene encodes CDR1 SGHTA and CDR2 FQGNSA. The CDR3 sequence is 16 residues long. DNA for the CDR3: TGTGCCAGCAGCTTTCGGGCAGGGGCCACTAATGAAAAACTGTTTTTT. Protein: CASSFRAGATNEKLFF.

CDR3 amino acids: CSVASGNGYTF. CDR3 DNA: TGCAGCGTTGCCTCAGGGAATGGCTACACCTTC. The chain joins TRBV29-1 to TRBJ1-2; perhaps TRBD1 as D (5 bases). V lost 4 bases and J 6 bases, leaving 9 bases between the germline ends. Germline lookup yields CDR1 SQVTM and CDR2 ANQGSEA. This CDR3 spans 11 amino acids.

This clone is a singleton in its sample. This sequence joins TRBV7-2 and TRBJ2-7; the match to TRBD1 covers 7 bases. Germline V CDR1 and CDR2: SGHTA, FQGNSA. V was clipped by 1 base and J by 0 bases; unmatched bases: 3. This CDR3 region has 15 residues. The CDR3 DNA reads TGTGCCAGCAGCTTAGTAGCAGGGGGCTCCTACGAGCAGTACTTC. This gives the protein CASSLVAGGSYEQYF.

The rearrangement links TRBV5-1 to TRBJ2-1; possibly TRBD2 for D (6 bases). V gave up 3 bases and J gave up 9 bases, with 19 bases separating them. The CDR3 loop spans 15 amino acids. Germline-derived CDR1 and CDR2 are SGHRS and YFSETQ. Here the CDR3 reads CASSYSGSAAGEQFF. The CDR3, as DNA: TGCGCCAGCAGCTATAGCGGTTCCGCGGCGGGTGAGCAGTTCTTC.

V gene TRBV19 combines with J gene TRBJ2-1, with TRBD2 identical over 8 bases. Germline loops: CDR1 LNHDA, CDR2 SQIVND (reference sequence). This CDR3 has 15 residues. Losses at the gene ends were 3 bases for V and 7 bases for J; bases not matched to a gene: 8. The CDR3 DNA reads TGTGCCAGTAGTATCCCGGGACTAGGAAGGAATGAGCAGTTCTTC. It yields the protein CASSIPGLGRNEQFF.